The sequence of this TCR beta chain was determined in a study of blood T cell repertoires in COVID-19. Measured with immunoSEQ multiplex PCR; TCRdb has only the in-frame clones, and not every one. Here the sample spans 150,000 to 200,000 clones, approximately 80% being singletons. Individuals in the exposed group had encountered a COVID-19 case within 2 weeks preceding study entry. Sequencing used PBMCs or T cells enriched from blood (not recorded which). This TCR came from a man between 65 and 80 years old who had been exposed to COVID-19.

DNA for the CDR3: TGTGCCAGCAGGAACATAGCTCGAGACGCTCAGCCCCAGCATTTT. Encoded protein: CASRNIARDAQPQHF. The chain recombines TRBV21-1 with TRBJ1-5. TRBV21-1 is a pseudogene locus. The CDR3 loop spans 15 amino acids.